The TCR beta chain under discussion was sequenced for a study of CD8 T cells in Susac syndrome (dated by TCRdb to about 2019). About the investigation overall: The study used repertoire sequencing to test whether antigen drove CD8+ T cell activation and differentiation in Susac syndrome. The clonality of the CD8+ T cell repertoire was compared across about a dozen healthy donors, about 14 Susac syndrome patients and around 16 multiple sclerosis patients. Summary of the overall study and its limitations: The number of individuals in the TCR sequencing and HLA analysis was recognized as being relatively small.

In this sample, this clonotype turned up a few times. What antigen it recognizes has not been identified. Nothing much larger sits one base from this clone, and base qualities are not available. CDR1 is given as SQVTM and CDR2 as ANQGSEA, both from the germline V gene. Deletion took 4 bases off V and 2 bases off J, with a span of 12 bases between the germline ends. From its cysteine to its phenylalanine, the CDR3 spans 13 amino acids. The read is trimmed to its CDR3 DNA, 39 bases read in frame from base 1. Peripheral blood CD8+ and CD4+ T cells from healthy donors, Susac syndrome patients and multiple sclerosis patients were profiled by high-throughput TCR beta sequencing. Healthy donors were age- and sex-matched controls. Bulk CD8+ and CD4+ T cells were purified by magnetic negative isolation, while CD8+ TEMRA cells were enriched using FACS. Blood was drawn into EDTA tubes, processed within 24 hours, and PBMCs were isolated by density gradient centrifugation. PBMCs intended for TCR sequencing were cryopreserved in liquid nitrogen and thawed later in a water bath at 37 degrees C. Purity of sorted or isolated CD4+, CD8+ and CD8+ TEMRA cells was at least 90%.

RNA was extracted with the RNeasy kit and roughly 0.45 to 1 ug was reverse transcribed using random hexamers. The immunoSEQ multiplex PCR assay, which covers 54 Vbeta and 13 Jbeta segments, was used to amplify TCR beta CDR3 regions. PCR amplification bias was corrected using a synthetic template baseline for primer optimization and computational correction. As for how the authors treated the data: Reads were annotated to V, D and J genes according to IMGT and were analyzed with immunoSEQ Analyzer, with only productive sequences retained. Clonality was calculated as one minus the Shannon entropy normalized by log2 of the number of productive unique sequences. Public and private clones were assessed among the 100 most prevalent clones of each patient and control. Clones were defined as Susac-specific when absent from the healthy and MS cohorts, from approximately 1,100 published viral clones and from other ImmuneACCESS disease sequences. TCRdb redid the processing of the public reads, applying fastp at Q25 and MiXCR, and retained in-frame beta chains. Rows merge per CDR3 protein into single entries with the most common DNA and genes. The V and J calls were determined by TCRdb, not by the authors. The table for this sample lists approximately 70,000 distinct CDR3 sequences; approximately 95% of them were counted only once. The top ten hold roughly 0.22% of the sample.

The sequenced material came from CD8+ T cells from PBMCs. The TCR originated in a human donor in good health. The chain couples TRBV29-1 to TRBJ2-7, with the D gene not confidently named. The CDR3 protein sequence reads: CSVVHPATYEQYF. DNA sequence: TGCAGCGTTGTACACCCCGCCACCTACGAGCAGTACTTC.